This TCR beta chain was sequenced for a study of neurological immune-mediated disorders. Study-wide results and caveats: There were no CDR3 amino acid sequences shared by expanded clones across subjects, a result suggesting private repertoires in all groups. The most TCR clonal expansion was seen in HTLV-1-associated myelopathy, whereas the least was seen in multiple sclerosis, below the level in healthy controls.

Via MiXCR, TCRdb re-called the 5' RACE reads, giving one row per CDR3 protein. The table lists about 79,000 distinct CDR3 sequences, less than 15% of them singletons, with nearly 7% in the top ten. The CDR3 has 15 residues. Germline V gene sequence: CDR1 SGHRS, CDR2 YFSETQ. Trimming took off 0 bases at V and 4 bases at J, with 11 bases between the two ends. Ten or more counts support this clonotype. Its target is not known. This TCR came from a woman between 45 and 65 years old in good health. The material sequenced was PBMCs. The chain couples TRBV5-1 to TRBJ2-1; D call uncertain. The CDR3 loop is CASSLEAGSYNEQFF. The CDR3 region has the DNA TGCGCCAGCAGCTTGGAGGCAGGATCTTACAATGAGCAGTTCTTC.